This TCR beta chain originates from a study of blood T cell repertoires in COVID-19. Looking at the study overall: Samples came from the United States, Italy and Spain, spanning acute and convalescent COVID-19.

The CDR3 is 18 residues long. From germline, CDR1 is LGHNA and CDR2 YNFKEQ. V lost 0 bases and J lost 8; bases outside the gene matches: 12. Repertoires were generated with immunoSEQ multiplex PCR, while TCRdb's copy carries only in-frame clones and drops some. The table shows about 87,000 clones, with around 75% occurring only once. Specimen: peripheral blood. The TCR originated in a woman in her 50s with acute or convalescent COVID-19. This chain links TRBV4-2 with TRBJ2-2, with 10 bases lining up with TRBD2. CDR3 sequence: CASSQDLRSGGAGGELFF. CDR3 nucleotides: TGTGCCAGCAGCCAAGATCTAAGGAGCGGGGGGGCCGGTGGGGAGCTGTTTTTT.